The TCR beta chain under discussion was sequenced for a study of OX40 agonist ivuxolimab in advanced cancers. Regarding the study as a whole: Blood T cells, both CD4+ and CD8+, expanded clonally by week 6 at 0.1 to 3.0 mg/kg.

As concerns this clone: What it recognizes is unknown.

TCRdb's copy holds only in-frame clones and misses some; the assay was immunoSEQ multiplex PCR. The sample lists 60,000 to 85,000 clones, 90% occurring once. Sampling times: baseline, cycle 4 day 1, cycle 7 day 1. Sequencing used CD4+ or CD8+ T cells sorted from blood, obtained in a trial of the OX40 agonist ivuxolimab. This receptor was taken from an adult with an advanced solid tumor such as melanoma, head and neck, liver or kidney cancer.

The CDR3 sequence is CASSKIDRGHEQYF. The CDR3 DNA reads TGCGCCAGCAGCAAGATAGACAGGGGTCACGAGCAGTACTTC. The chain recombines TRBV5-1 with TRBJ2-7, with TRBD1 identical over 8 bases. Unmatched junction bases numbered 8, after V lost 4 bases and J lost 5 bases. The CDR3 has 14 residues. Germline CDR1 and CDR2: SGHRS and YFSETQ.